The rows below give T cell receptor beta chains drawn from one sample of a study of sequential checkpoint blockade in melanoma. Produced via immunoSEQ multiplex PCR; TCRdb's table is partial and in-frame only. The table shows roughly 1,900 clones, with approximately 49% occurring only once. The sequenced sample was CD8+ T cells sorted from blood (inferred from file names), obtained from a patient given nivolumab and ipilimumab in sequence. These receptors were obtained from a human patient with melanoma. Some clones in this sample may be carry-over from other donors' samples. CDR3s include the opening cysteine and the closing phenylalanine or tryptophan. A D gene is named only where the DNA matches it firmly. Only part of the rows carry a size: once, few, many, or a class if the clone is expanded.

v_gene	d_gene	abundance	j_gene	CDR3aa	CDR3nt
TRBV4-1	TRBD2	NA	TRBJ2-2	CASSQTGTRGTGELFF	TGCGCCAGCAGCCAAACCGGGACTAGGGGTACCGGGGAGCTGTTTTTT
TRBV27	TRBD1	large	TRBJ2-7	CASSITGGPVEQYF	TGTGCCAGCAGTATCACAGGGGGGCCGGTCGAGCAGTACTTC
TRBV6-1	NA	few	TRBJ2-7	CASSEGAEYEQYF	TGTGCCAGCAGTGAAGGGGCAGAATACGAGCAGTACTTC
TRBV7-9	NA	few	TRBJ1-3	CASSPKEDSGNTIYF	TGTGCCAGCAGCCCAAAAGAGGACTCTGGAAACACCATATATTTT
TRBV7-9	NA	few	TRBJ2-7	CASRMQGGLAYEQYF	TGTGCCAGCAGAATGCAGGGGGGCCTAGCCTACGAGCAGTACTTC
TRBV6-1	TRBD2	once	TRBJ2-5	CASSAGGGQRETQYF	TGTGCCAGCAGTGCGGGGGGGGGCCAGAGAGAGACCCAGTACTTC
TRBV5-6	TRBD1	medium-sized	TRBJ1-3	CASSLGDRVFGTIYF	TGTGCCAGCAGCTTGGGGGACAGGGTCTTCGGCACCATATATTTT
TRBV4-3	NA	NA	TRBJ2-7	CASSFSLAYSYEQYF	TGCGCCAGCAGCTTTAGCTTGGCTTATTCCTACGAGCAGTACTTC
TRBV11-2	TRBD1	NA	TRBJ1-5	CASSEGTVSNQPQHF	TGTGCCAGCAGCGAGGGGACAGTCAGCAATCAGCCCCAGCATTTT
TRBV19	NA	few	TRBJ2-5	CASRRGLSWMETQYF	TGTGCCAGTAGGCGGGGACTCAGTTGGATGGAGACCCAGTACTTC
TRBV7-8	TRBD2	few	TRBJ2-7	CASSPLTTSESYEQYF	TGTGCCAGCAGTCCCCTTACGACTAGCGAGTCCTACGAGCAGTACTTC
TRBV10-3	NA	NA	TRBJ2-1	CAISEGSTGRAQFF	TGTGCCATCAGTGAAGGGTCGACGGGAAGGGCGCAGTTCTTC
TRBV6-6	TRBD1	NA	TRBJ1-6	CASSGGTDSSPLHF	TGTGCCAGCAGTGGGGGGACAGACAGTTCACCCCTCCACTTT
TRBV11-2	TRBD2	NA	TRBJ2-5	CASSLETSGPGETQYF	TGTGCCAGCAGCTTAGAGACTAGCGGGCCAGGGGAGACCCAGTACTTC
TRBV27	NA	few	TRBJ1-1	CASSSRTEGPRDTEAFF	TGTGCCAGCAGTTCCCGGACAGAGGGACCTCGGGACACTGAAGCTTTCTTT
TRBV7-9	TRBD1	NA	TRBJ2-7	CASSFGTVEQYF	TGTGCCAGCAGCTTTGGGACAGTCGAGCAGTACTTC
TRBV6-4	TRBD2	few	TRBJ2-7	CASSETSGDYYEQYF	TGTGCCAGCAGTGAAACTAGCGGGGACTACTACGAGCAGTACTTC